The sequence of this T cell receptor (beta chain) was determined in a study of T cell changes during pregnancy in multiple sclerosis. Profiled with immunoSEQ multiplex PCR; TCRdb holds only in-frame clones, not every one. This table holds tens of thousands of clones, 89% found once. Trimming took 6 bases from V and 3 from J, leaving 18 bases between them. CDR3 length equals 15 residues. Per germline, CDR1 MNHEY and CDR2 SVGAGI. This clonotype was sampled from a female donor with multiple sclerosis, enrolled in a pregnancy study. This sample comprised CD8+ T cells from peripheral blood mononuclear cells, obtained in the second trimester of pregnancy. V and J are TRBV6-5 and TRBJ2-7; the D gene is possibly TRBD2 (6 bases). The CDR3 bases are TGTGCCAGCAGAGTAGACGGAGGGACCTTCTACGAGCAGTACTTC. As protein: CASRVDGGTFYEQYF.